The sequence of this TCR beta chain was determined in a study of blood T cell repertoires in COVID-19. Whole-study context: PBMCs, B-cell-depleted T cells, or T cells were the source of the cDNA or gDNA that made up the material.

This clone was recorded only once. This CDR3 region has 14 residues. The trim removed 5 bases at V and 7 bases at J, leaving 8 bases unmatched. Germline V gives CDR1 SGHRS, CDR2 YFSETQ. Libraries were prepared by immunoSEQ multiplex PCR; TCRdb keeps only in-frame clonotypes and omits some of them. The sample lists approximately 21,000 clones, 65% to 80% seen once, with 20% in the top ten. Sequencing was done on a sample of peripheral blood. The rearrangement joins TRBV5-1 to TRBJ2-2; 7 nucleotides align to TRBD1. This TCR was recovered from a human donor in a cohort sampled during active or convalescent COVID-19. The CDR3 coding sequence is TGCGCCAGCAGTCTACAGGGGTCTCACGGGGAGCTGTTTTTT. The encoded protein is CASSLQGSHGELFF. Full variable domain (remainder filled in from reference TRBV5-1 and TRBJ2-2): KAGVTQTPRYLIKTRGQQVTLSCSPISGHRSVSWYQQTPGQGLQFLFEYFSETQRNKGNFPGRFSGRQFSNSRSEMNVSTLELGDSALYLCASSLQGSHGELFFGEGSRLTVL.